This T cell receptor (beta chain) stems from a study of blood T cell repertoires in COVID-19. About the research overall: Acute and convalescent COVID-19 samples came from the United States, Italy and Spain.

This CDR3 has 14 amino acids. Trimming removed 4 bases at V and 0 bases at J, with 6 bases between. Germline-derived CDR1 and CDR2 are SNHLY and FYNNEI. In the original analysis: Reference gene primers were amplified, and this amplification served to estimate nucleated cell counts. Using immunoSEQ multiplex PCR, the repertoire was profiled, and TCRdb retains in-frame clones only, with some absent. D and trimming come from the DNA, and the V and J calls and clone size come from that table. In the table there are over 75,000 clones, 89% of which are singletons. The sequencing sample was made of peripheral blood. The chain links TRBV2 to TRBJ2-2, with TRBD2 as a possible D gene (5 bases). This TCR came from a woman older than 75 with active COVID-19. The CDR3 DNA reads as TGTGCCAGCAGTGGACTAACGAACACCGGGGAGCTGTTTTTT. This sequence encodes CASSGLTNTGELFF.